This T cell receptor (beta chain) was captured by sequencing in a study of cytomegalovirus exposure and HLA in healthy donors. The study's findings and limits: Roughly even sequencing depth across donors was the assumption behind the presence/absence analyses. According to reports, the classifier identified cytomegalovirus status with high specificity and sensitivity. Later analysis demonstrated an association between a missense DCLRE1C variant and TCR beta V- and J-gene trimming.

This CDR3 has 13 amino acids. Between the trimmed V and J ends, which lost 1 base and 2 bases, there was a span of 7 bases. Germline loops: CDR1 SGHDT, CDR2 YYEEEE. The PCR made use of 60 Vbeta and 13 Jbeta primers. This table comes from immunoSEQ multiplex PCR, and its TCRdb copy is limited to in-frame clones, with some not included. The data contain fewer than 150,000 clones, approximately 80% of them singletons. This clone was detected once. Antigen specificity is unknown. Donors likely had unrecorded immune exposures despite being nominally healthy when sampled. This chain joins TRBV5-6 and TRBJ2-7; D gene ambiguous. Sequenced material: PBMCs. The origin of this receptor is a man aged 25-45 years in good health and CMV-seronegative. CDR3 residues: CASSLLLAYEQYF. CDR3 DNA: TGTGCCAGCAGCTTGCTCCTTGCCTACGAGCAGTACTTC.